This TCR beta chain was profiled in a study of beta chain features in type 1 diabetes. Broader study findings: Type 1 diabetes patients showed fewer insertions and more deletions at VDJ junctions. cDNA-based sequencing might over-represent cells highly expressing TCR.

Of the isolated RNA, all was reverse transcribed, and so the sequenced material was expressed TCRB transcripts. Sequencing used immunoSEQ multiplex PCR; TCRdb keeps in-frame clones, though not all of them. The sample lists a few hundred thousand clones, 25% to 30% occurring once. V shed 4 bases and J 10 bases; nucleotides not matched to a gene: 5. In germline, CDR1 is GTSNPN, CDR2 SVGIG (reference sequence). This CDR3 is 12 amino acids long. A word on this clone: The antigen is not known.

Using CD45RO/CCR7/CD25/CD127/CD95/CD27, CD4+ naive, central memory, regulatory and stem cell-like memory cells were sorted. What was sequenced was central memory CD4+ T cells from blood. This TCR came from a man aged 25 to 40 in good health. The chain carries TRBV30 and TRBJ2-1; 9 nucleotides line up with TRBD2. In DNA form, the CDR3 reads TGTGCCTGGACGGGACTAGCTGGGGAGCAGTTCTTC. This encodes CAWTGLAGEQFF.